The 2 T cell receptor beta chains below all came from one sample that was sequenced in a study of blood T cell repertoires in COVID-19 (dated by TCRdb to about 2020). The library was built by means of the immunoSEQ multiplex PCR assay. In TCRdb, the immuneACCESS table is reduced to in-frame sequences with V and J assigned. These tables do not hold every clone; where another copy was compared, an unresolved V gene accounts for under half, and the others remain unexplained. This sample has over 200,000 clones in its table, and approximately 82% of those were observed once. The ten largest account for approximately 5.3% of the sample. Sequenced material: peripheral blood. The receptors were gathered from an elderly man with acute or convalescent COVID-19.

V is TRBV5-1 and J is TRBJ2-5; weak D call: TRBD2 (6 bases). Germline V gene sequence: CDR1 SGHRS, CDR2 YFSETQ. The V and J ends lost 2 bases and 2 bases respectively, with 16 bases between them. CDR3 length: 16 residues. CDR3 loop: CASSFSRGIPQETQYF. Here the CDR3 DNA reads TGCGCCAGCAGCTTCAGTCGGGGGATCCCACAAGAGACCCAGTACTTC.

The chain carries TRBV6-5 and TRBJ2-7, with 8 bases that match TRBD1. From germline, CDR1 is MNHEY and CDR2 SVGAGI. This CDR3 is 15 amino acids long. Unmatched junction bases numbered 9, after V lost 7 bases and J lost 1 base. CDR3: CASNNRDRSSYEQYF. CDR3 bases: TGTGCCAGCAATAACAGGGACAGGTCTTCCTACGAGCAGTACTTC.